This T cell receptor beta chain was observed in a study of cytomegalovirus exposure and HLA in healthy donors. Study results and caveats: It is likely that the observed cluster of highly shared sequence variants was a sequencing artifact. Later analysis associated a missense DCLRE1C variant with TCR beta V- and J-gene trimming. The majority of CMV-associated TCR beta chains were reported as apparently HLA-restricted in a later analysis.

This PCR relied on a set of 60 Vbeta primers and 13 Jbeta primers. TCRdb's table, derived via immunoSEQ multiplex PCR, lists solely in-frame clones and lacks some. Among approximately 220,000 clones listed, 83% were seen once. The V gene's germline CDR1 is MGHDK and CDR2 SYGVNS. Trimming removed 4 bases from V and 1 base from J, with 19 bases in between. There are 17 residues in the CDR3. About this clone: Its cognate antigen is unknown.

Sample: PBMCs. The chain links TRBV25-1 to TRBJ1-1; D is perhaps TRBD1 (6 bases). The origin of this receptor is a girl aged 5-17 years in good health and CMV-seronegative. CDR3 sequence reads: CASSGGRGDFWNTEAFF. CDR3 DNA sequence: TGTGCCAGCAGTGGGGGGCGGGGGGATTTTTGGAACACTGAAGCTTTCTTT.